This T cell receptor (beta chain) comes out of a study of cytomegalovirus exposure and HLA in healthy donors. Points from the study as a whole: An analysis that was carried out later associated 16,000 or so TCR beta sequences with HLA alleles at 0.05 false discovery rate. Earlier analysis looked at TCR beta V segments, and most were productive about 90% or about 30% of the time.

The germline V gene has CDR1 MNHNY and CDR2 SVGAGI (reference sequence). V lost 4 bases, J lost 10 bases, and 19 bases lay in between. There are 14 residues in the CDR3. 60 Vbeta and 13 Jbeta primers were used in PCR. Assay: immunoSEQ multiplex PCR; the TCRdb copy retains only in-frame clones and omits some. The sample holds about 210,000 clones, about 85% seen once. The table lists this clone with a few counts. The antigen remains undetermined. The TCR originated in a woman in her forties or fifties in good health and CMV-seropositive. Sequencing input: PBMCs. The rearrangement uses TRBV6-6 and TRBJ1-1; D not certain. CDR3 amino acids: CASSLGGSGVGAFF. The CDR3, as DNA: TGTGCCAGCAGTTTAGGAGGCAGCGGGGTAGGAGCTTTCTTT.